Each of the 21 T cell receptor beta chains below was sequenced from the same sample in a study of beta chain features in type 1 diabetes. Broader study findings: TCRB CDR3s were moderately but significantly shorter in Type 1 diabetes patients in all four CD4+ subsets.

The antigens for these receptors are not known. The study reverse transcribed the entire isolated RNA, so it sequenced expressed TCRB transcripts. The assay was immunoSEQ multiplex PCR, and TCRdb's table has in-frame clones only and misses some. Here the sample spans roughly 300,000 clones, roughly 9% being singletons. The material sequenced was central memory CD4+ T cells from blood. All receptors derive from a man between 25 and 39 years old with type 1 diabetes.

This clone has a handful of counts. At one end, the junction sequence differs from germline, possibly due to a read error. The CDR3 reads CASSPRQGSTDF. The CDR3 region has the DNA TGTGCCAGCAGCCCTCGACAGGGAAGCACGGACTTC. This chain connects TRBV13 to TRBJ2-7, with 7 bases lining up with TRBD1. Germline V lookup: CDR1 PRHDT, CDR2 FYEKMQ (reference sequence). This CDR3 is built from 12 residues. Filled out from reference TRBV13 and TRBJ2-7, the complete variable domain reads AAGVIQSPRHLIKEKRETATLKCYPIPRHDTVYWYQQGPGQDPQFLISFYEKMQSDKGSIPDRFSAQQFSDYHSELNMSSLELGDSALYFCASSPRQGSTDFGPGTRLTVT.

This chain uses TRBV30 with TRBJ1-5, with no clear D. Between the trimmed V and J ends, which lost 1 base and 7 bases, there was a span of 8 bases. Per the germline V gene, CDR1 is GTSNPN and CDR2 is SVGIG (reference sequence). CDR3 length: 12 amino acids. CDR3 amino acids: CAWSGALQPQHF. CDR3 DNA sequence: TGTGCCTGGAGTGGGGCTTTGCAGCCCCAGCATTTT.

The V call is TRBV19, the J call TRBJ1-5; TRBD1 matches at 8 bases. Germline values: CDR1 LNHDA, CDR2 SQIVND (reference sequence). V gave up 8 bases and J gave up 2 bases; unmatched junction bases: 8. The length of the CDR3 is 15 residues. The CDR3 region is CASSAQTGGNQPQHF. The CDR3 nucleotides read TGTGCCAGTTCCGCTCAGACAGGGGGCAATCAGCCCCAGCATTTT.

The DNA for the CDR3 is TGCGCCAGCAGCACTCAGGGGGGAGAGACCCAGTACTTC. Its translation: CASSTQGGETQYF. This chain connects TRBV5-1 to TRBJ2-5; perhaps TRBD1 as D (7 bases). V was clipped by 4 bases and J by 4 bases, with 11 bases between them. Looked up from germline, CDR1 is SGHRS and CDR2 is YFSETQ. The CDR3 spans 13 residues. The full variable domain, in which reference TRBV5-1 and TRBJ2-5 provide the parts outside the CDR3, is KAGVTQTPRYLIKTRGQQVTLSCSPISGHRSVSWYQQTPGQGLQFLFEYFSETQRNKGNFPGRFSGRQFSNSRSEMNVSTLELGDSALYLCASSTQGGETQYFGPGTRLLVL.

A few counts support this clone. The chain couples TRBV27 to TRBJ2-3; D remains ambiguous. Looked up from germline, CDR1 is MNHEY and CDR2 is SMNVEV (reference sequence). The CDR3 is 16 amino acids. V was trimmed by 0 bases and J by 1 base, leaving 11 bases between them. CDR3 sequence (DNA): TGTGCCAGCAGTTTATCTCCCCGGCTTGGCACAGATACGCAGTATTTT. This translates into CASSLSPRLGTDTQYF.

This clone has more than one count but fewer than ten. This rearrangement joins TRBV6-5 to TRBJ2-3; D might be TRBD1 (6 bases). The CDR3 is made up of 15 amino acids. The V end lost 2 bases, the J end lost 0 bases, and 9 bases lay between the germline ends. The germline V gene encodes CDR1 MNHEY and CDR2 SVGAGI. As DNA, the CDR3 is TGTGCCAGCAGTTACGGACAGCTTAGCACAGATACGCAGTATTTT. It codes for CASSYGQLSTDTQYF.

The V call is TRBV11-2, the J call TRBJ2-1; D not certain. The ends were cut back, 1 base at V and 10 bases at J, with 8 bases in the middle. The CDR3 consists of 12 residues. The germline gives CDR1 SGHAT, CDR2 FQNNGV. The CDR3 DNA reads as TGTGCCAGCAGCTTAGGGCGTAGGGAGCAGTTCTTC. Amino acid sequence: CASSLGRREQFF.

This clone was seen only a few times. In DNA, the CDR3 is TGCGCCAGCAGCCAAGAGGGGGTCTATGGCTACACCTTC. This codes for CASSQEGVYGYTF. The rearrangement uses TRBV4-3 and TRBJ1-2; tentative D call: TRBD1 (5 bases). The germline CDR1 and CDR2 sequences are LGHNA and YSLEER. The CDR3 is 13 residues long. The V end lost 0 bases, the J end lost 4 bases, and 6 bases lay between the germline ends.

This clone was picked up a small number of times. CDR3 amino acids: CASSQQQGIGGYTF. CDR3 sequence (DNA): TGTGCCAGCAGCCAACAACAGGGGATAGGAGGCTACACCTTC. This chain joins TRBV7-2 and TRBJ1-2; 7 nucleotides agree with TRBD1. The V gene's germline CDR1 is SGHTA and CDR2 FQGNSA. The trim removed 5 bases at V and 8 bases at J, leaving 11 bases unmatched. This CDR3 contains 14 residues.

This chain uses TRBV11-2 with TRBJ1-5, with D possibly being TRBD1 (5 bases). V was pared by 5 bases and J by 7 bases, with 18 bases between. The CDR3 covers 15 residues. Per the germline V gene, CDR1 is SGHAT and CDR2 is FQNNGV. In DNA, the CDR3 is TGTGCCAGCAGCCCTCGGGGGGGGTTCAGCCAGCCCCAGCATTTT. Amino acid sequence: CASSPRGGFSQPQHF.

The rearrangement links TRBV28 to TRBJ1-6; D gene unclear. V was cut by 5 bases and J by 5 bases, with 7 bases left in between. This CDR3 comprises 13 residues. The germline V gene has CDR1 MDHEN and CDR2 SYDVKM. CDR3 nucleotide sequence: TGTGCCAGCAGTCCCGGACATAATTCACCCCTCCACTTT. It encodes CASSPGHNSPLHF.

CDR3 coding DNA: TGCGCCAGCAGCGAAGCCGGACCACACGATACGCAGTATTTT. Translating gives CASSEAGPHDTQYF. V gene TRBV5-1 combines with J gene TRBJ2-3; no reliable D call. CDR3 length: 14 amino acids. Germline V CDR1 and CDR2: SGHRS, YFSETQ. With 4 bases removed from V and 6 bases from J, the gap between germline ends came to 15 bases.

The chain joins TRBV5-1 to TRBJ1-5; D not resolved. Trimming took off 2 bases at V and 2 bases at J, with 5 bases between the two ends. The CDR3 length is 13 residues. Germline V lookup: CDR1 SGHRS, CDR2 YFSETQ. The CDR3 DNA reads as TGCGCCAGCAGCTTCCAGGGCAATCAGCCCCAGCATTTT. It translates to CASSFQGNQPQHF.

This clone has just a few counts. The chain has TRBV5-1 and TRBJ2-2, with 8 bases matching TRBD1. The CDR3 loop spans 14 amino acids. Germline CDR1 is SGHRS and CDR2 is YFSETQ. J lost 4 bases, V lost 7 bases, and 6 bases had no gene match. The CDR3 DNA sequence: TGCGCCAGCCGACAGGGGCTAAGCACCGGGGAGCTGTTTTTT. It encodes CASRQGLSTGELFF.

The chain uses TRBV7-2 and TRBJ2-7; a possible D gene is TRBD1 (7 bases). This CDR3 has 13 residues. With 6 bases removed from V and 5 bases from J, the gap between germline ends came to 14 bases. In germline, CDR1 is SGHTA, CDR2 FQGNSA. The CDR3 DNA follows: TGTGCCAGCAGTCCCAGGGGGGTCAACGAGCAGTACTTC. Translating it yields CASSPRGVNEQYF.

The rearrangement links TRBV5-4 to TRBJ2-3, with 10 bases that match TRBD2. The V and J ends lost 4 bases and 2 bases, in that order; junction bases with no gene match: 7. The CDR3 runs 16 residues. In germline, CDR1 is SGHNT, CDR2 YYREEE (reference sequence). The CDR3 bases are TGTGCCAGCAGCACTGTAGCGGGAGGAATCACAGATACGCAGTATTTT. It specifies CASSTVAGGITDTQYF.

The chain joins TRBV6-1 to TRBJ1-2, with a weak D call TRBD1 (5 bases). CDR3 size: 15 residues. V was pared by 0 bases and J by 5 bases, with 13 bases between. Germline lookup yields CDR1 MNHNS and CDR2 SASEGT. The CDR3 region is CASSEADTPGYGYTF. In DNA, the CDR3 is TGTGCCAGCAGTGAAGCGGACACTCCAGGGTATGGCTACACCTTC.

This clone was found a few times. This chain connects TRBV27 to TRBJ1-2; D is ambiguous. The germline V gene has CDR1 MNHEY and CDR2 SMNVEV (reference sequence). The CDR3 consists of 13 residues. Trimming pared 5 bases from V and 8 bases from J, leaving 15 bases between. The CDR3 reads CASSPPGRWGYTF. The CDR3 DNA sequence: TGTGCCAGCAGTCCCCCCGGGAGGTGGGGCTACACCTTC.

At least ten counts were recorded for this clone. This rearrangement joins TRBV4-3 to TRBJ2-6; unclear D gene. The CDR3 is 17 residues long. Per the germline V gene, CDR1 is LGHNA and CDR2 is YSLEER. V lost 0 bases, J lost 0 bases, and 9 bases lay in between. The CDR3 reads CASSQDYRHSGANVLTF. The CDR3, as DNA: TGCGCCAGCAGCCAAGATTACAGACACTCTGGGGCCAACGTCCTGACTTTC.

This clone was detected many times. V usage is TRBV10-3 and J usage is TRBJ1-2, with D perhaps matching TRBD1 (5 bases). The V end lost 5 bases, the J end lost 2 bases, and 9 bases lay between the germline ends. This CDR3 comprises 13 residues. Germline CDR1 is ENHRY and CDR2 is SYGVKD. For the CDR3, the DNA is TGTGCCATCAGTACGACAGACAACTATGGCTACACCTTC. Protein sequence: CAISTTDNYGYTF.

V gene TRBV18 combines with J gene TRBJ1-6; 8 positions match TRBD1. CDR3 length: 15 residues. CDR1 and CDR2 from the germline V gene are KGHSH and LQKENI. Losses at the gene ends were 1 base for V and 5 bases for J; bases not matched to a gene: 1. CDR3 amino acids: CASSPLQGDNSPLHF. The CDR3, as DNA: TGTGCCAGCTCACCACTACAGGGGGATAATTCACCCCTCCACTTT.